This record concerns one T cell receptor (beta chain) sequence. These data originate in a study of shared clonotypes between healthy human individuals. V was trimmed by 7 bases and J by 3 bases, leaving 19 bases between them. This CDR3 contains 14 residues. Germline lookup yields CDR1 SQVTM and CDR2 ANQGSEA. Clones were sequenced by immunoSEQ multiplex PCR, and TCRdb holds only the in-frame ones, with some missing. The sample includes under 2.5 million clones, 92% of them seen just once. J is TRBJ2-7 and V is TRBV29-1; D assignment may be TRBD1 or TRBD2 (5 bases each). The sequence derives from a man aged 18-30 years in good health. Some clones in this sample may be carry-over from other donors' samples. The sequencing input was naive CD4+ T cells from PBMCs. Subset defined: CD45RA+ positively selected. CDR3 in DNA: TGCAGCGCCCGGGACCCACCCGGAGGCTACGAGCAGTACTTC. Residues: CSARDPPGGYEQYF.